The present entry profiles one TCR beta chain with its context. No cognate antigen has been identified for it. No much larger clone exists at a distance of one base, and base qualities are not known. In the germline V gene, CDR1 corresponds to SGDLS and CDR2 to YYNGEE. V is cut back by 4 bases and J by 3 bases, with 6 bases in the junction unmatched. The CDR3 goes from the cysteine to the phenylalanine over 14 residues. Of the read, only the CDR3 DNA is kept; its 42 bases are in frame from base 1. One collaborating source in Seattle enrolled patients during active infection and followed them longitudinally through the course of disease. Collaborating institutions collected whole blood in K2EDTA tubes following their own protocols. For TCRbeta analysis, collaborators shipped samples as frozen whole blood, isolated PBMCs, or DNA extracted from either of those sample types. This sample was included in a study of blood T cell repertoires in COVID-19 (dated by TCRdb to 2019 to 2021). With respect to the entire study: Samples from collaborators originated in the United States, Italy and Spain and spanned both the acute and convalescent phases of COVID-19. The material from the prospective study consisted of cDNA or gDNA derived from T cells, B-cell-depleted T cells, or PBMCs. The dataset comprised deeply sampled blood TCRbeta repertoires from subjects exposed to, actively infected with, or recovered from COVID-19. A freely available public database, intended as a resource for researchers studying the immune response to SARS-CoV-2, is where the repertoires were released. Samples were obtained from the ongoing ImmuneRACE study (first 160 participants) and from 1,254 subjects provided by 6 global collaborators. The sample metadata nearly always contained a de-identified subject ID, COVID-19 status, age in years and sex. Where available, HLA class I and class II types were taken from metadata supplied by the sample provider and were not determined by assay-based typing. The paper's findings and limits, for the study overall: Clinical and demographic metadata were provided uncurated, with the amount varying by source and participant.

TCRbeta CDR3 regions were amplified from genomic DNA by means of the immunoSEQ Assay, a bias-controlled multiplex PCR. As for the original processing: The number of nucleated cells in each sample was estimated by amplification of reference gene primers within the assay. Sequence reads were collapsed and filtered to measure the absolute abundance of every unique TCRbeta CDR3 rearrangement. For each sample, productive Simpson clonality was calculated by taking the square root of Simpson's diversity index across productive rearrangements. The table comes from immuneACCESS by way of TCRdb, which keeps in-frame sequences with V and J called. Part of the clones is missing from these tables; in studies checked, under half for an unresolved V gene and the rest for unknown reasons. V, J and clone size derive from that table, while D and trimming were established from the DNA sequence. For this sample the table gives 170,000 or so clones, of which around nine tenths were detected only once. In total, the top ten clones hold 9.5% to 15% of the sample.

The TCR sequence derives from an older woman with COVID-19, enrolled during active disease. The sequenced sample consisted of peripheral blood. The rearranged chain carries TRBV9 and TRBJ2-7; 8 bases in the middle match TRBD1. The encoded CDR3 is CASSRGQGVYEQYF. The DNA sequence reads TGTGCCAGCAGCCGCGGACAGGGAGTCTACGAGCAGTACTTC.